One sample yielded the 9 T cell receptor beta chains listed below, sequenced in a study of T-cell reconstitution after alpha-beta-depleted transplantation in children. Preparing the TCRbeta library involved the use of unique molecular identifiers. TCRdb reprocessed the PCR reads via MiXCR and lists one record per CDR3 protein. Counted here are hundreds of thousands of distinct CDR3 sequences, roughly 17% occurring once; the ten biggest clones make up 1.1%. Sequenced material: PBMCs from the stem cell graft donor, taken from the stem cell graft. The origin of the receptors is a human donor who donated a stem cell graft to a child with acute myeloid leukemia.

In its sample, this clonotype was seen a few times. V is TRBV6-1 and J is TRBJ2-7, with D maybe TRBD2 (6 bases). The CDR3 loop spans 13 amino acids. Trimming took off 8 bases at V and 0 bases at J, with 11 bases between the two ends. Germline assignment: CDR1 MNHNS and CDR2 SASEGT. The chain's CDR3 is CASWRGPSYEQYF. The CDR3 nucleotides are TGTGCCAGCTGGCGGGGACCCTCCTACGAGCAGTACTTC.

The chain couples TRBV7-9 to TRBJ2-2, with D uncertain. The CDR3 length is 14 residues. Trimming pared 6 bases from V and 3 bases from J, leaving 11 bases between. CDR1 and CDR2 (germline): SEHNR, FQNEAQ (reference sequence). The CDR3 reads CASSTTRDTGELFF. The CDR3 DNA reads TGTGCCAGCAGTACGACAAGGGACACCGGGGAGCTGTTTTTT. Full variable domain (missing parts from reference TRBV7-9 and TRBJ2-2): DTGVSQNPRHKITKRGQNVTFRCDPISEHNRLYWYRQTLGQGPEFLTYFQNEAQLEKSRLLSDRFSAERPKGSFSTLEIQRTEQGDSAMYLCASSTTRDTGELFFGEGSRLTVL.

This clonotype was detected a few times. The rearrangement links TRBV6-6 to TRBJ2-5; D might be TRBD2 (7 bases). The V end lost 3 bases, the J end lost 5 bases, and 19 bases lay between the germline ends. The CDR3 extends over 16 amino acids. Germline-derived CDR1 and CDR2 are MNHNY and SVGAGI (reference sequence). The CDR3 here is CASSYPRGGHDETQYF. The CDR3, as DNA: TGTGCCAGCAGTTATCCGAGGGGGGGTCATGATGAGACCCAGTACTTC.

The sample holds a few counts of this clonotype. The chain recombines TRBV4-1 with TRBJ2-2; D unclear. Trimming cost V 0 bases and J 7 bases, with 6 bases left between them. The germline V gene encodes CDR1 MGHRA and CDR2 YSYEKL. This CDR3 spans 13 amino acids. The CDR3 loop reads CASSQDRDGELFF. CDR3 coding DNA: TGCGCCAGCAGCCAAGATCGAGACGGGGAGCTGTTTTTT.

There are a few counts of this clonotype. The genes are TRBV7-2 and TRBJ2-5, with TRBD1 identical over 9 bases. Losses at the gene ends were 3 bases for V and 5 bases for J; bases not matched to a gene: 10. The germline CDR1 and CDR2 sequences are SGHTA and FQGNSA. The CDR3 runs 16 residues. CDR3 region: CASSFARTGDSETQYF. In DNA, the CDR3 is TGTGCCAGCAGCTTCGCTCGGACAGGGGATAGCGAGACCCAGTACTTC.

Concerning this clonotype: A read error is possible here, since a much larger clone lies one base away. CDR3 amino acids: CATGDRPYEQYV. The CDR3 bases are TGTGCCACGGGGGACAGGCCCTACGAGCAGTACGTC. The chain carries TRBV12-3 or TRBV12-4 and TRBJ2-7; TRBD1 agrees at 8 bases. V gave up 10 bases and J gave up 2 bases; unmatched junction bases: 4. CDR3 size: 12 residues.

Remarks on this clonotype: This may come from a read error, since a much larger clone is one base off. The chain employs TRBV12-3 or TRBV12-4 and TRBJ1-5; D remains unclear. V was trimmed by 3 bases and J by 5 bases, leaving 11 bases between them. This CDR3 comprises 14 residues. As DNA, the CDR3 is TGTGCCAGCAGTTTCTACAGCGTCTATCAGCCCCAGCATTTT. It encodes CASSFYSVYQPQHF.

The CDR3 here is CASSQDTPAANYGYTF. The CDR3 region has the DNA TGCGCCAGCAGCCAAGATACGCCGGCGGCGAACTATGGCTACACCTTC. This sequence joins TRBV4-3 and TRBJ1-2; D is unresolved. V lost 0 bases and J 2 bases, leaving 13 bases between the germline ends. Germline CDR1 reads LGHNA; CDR2 reads YSLEER. The CDR3 spans 16 residues.

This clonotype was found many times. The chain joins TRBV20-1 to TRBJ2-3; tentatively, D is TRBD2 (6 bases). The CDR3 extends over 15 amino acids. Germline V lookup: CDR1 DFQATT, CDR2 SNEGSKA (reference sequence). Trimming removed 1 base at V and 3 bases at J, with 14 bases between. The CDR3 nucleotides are TGCAGTGCTAGAGGAGAAGCGGGTCGGACAGATACGCAGTATTTT. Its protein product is CSARGEAGRTDTQYF.